Listed here are 4 T cell receptor beta chains from one sample, sequenced in a study of blood T cells in healthy people across ages. Next came a second PCR, run for about 7 to 12 cycles, which used a sample-barcoded 5' primer along with a J-beta primer mix. TCRdb re-called the 5' RACE reads with MiXCR, one entry per CDR3 protein. The sample lists under 950,000 distinct CDR3 sequences; 20% to 25% were seen once. Sequenced sample: blood. Source of these receptors: a man between 70 and 80 years old in good health.

This chain uses TRBV5-1 with TRBJ1-4; D is ambiguous. This CDR3 is 15 amino acids long. V was trimmed by 4 bases and J by 4 bases, leaving 14 bases between them. CDR1 is SGHRS, CDR2 YFSETQ, per germline. The CDR3 sequence is CASSNRPNLNEKLFF. The CDR3, as DNA: TGCGCCAGCAGCAATCGACCGAATCTTAATGAAAAACTGTTTTTT. The full variable domain, with the rest looked up from reference TRBV5-1 and TRBJ1-4, is KAGVTQTPRYLIKTRGQQVTLSCSPISGHRSVSWYQQTPGQGLQFLFEYFSETQRNKGNFPGRFSGRQFSNSRSEMNVSTLELGDSALYLCASSNRPNLNEKLFFGSGTQLSVL.

The table lists this clonotype with a few counts. V is TRBV5-4 and J is TRBJ2-1, with D hard to call. Trimming stripped 7 bases from V and 4 bases from J, with 9 bases between. The CDR3 contains 12 residues. Germline values: CDR1 SGHNT, CDR2 YYREEE (reference sequence). CDR3 nucleotide sequence: TGTGCCAGCGGCGAAGGGTACAATGAGCAGTTCTTC. It is translated as CASGEGYNEQFF.

The V call is TRBV29-1, the J call TRBJ2-2, with D hard to call. Germline CDR1 is SQVTM and CDR2 is ANQGSEA. V lost 0 bases, J lost 7 bases, and 12 bases lay in between. The CDR3 is 14 amino acids. The CDR3 sequence: CSVEDRNIIGELFF. The CDR3 nucleotides read TGCAGCGTTGAAGATCGGAACATAATCGGGGAGCTGTTTTTT.

This rearrangement joins TRBV5-1 to TRBJ1-2; TRBD1 matches at 10 bases. J gave up 9 bases and V 4 bases, and 6 bases lay outside the gene matches. The CDR3 contains 13 residues. CDR1 SGHRS and CDR2 YFSETQ come from the germline V gene. CDR3 region: CASSTGTGDSYTF. In nucleotides, the CDR3 is TGCGCCAGCAGCACCGGGACAGGGGATAGCTACACCTTC.